Listed here are 7 T cell receptor beta chains from one sample, sequenced in a study of cytomegalovirus exposure and HLA in healthy donors. The assay was immunoSEQ multiplex PCR, and TCRdb's table has in-frame clones only and misses some. Of roughly 73,000 clones in the sample, over 85% were seen once. The specimen sequenced was PBMCs. The receptors shown here come from a man between 18 and 29 years old in good health and CMV-seropositive.

The chain has TRBV6-5 and TRBJ2-7, with 7 bases lining up with TRBD1. Germline CDR1 reads MNHEY; CDR2 reads SVGAGI. This CDR3 region has 15 residues. V lost 4 bases to trimming and J lost 3 bases; unmatched junction nucleotides: 9. The CDR3 bases are TGTGCCAGCAGTTCGCCGGGACAGTCCTTCTACGAGCAGTACTTC. Translated, it gives CASSSPGQSFYEQYF.

The chain joins TRBV7-3 to TRBJ2-1; 7 bases line up with TRBD1. Germline V gene sequence: CDR1 SGHTA, CDR2 FQGTGA. The CDR3 sequence is 15 residues long. Germline trimming cut 4 bases from V and 7 bases from J; bases unmatched to any gene: 10. CDR3 protein: CASSSRQGLRNEQFF. The CDR3 bases are TGTGCCAGCAGCTCACGACAGGGTTTGCGAAATGAGCAGTTCTTC.

The chain combines TRBV11-3 with TRBJ2-1; D not certain. Germline V gives CDR1 SGHNT, CDR2 YENEEA. This CDR3 contains 12 residues. V was cut by 5 bases and J by 9 bases, with 11 bases left in between. The CDR3 here is CASSPGSREQFF. The DNA of the CDR3 is TGTGCCAGCAGCCCCGGTAGTCGTGAGCAGTTCTTC.

CDR3 bases: TGTGCCAGCTCACCAGTAATGGGGGGATCCTACGAGCAGTACTTC. This translates into CASSPVMGGSYEQYF. The gene calls are TRBV18 and TRBJ2-7; D might be TRBD2 (6 bases). The CDR3 has 15 amino acids. Trimming shortened V by 2 bases and J by 1 base, and 12 bases separated the two germline ends. Germline-derived CDR1 and CDR2 are KGHSH and LQKENI. The whole variable domain, remainder taken from reference TRBV18 and TRBJ2-7, is NAGVMQNPRHLVRRRGQEARLRCSPMKGHSHVYWYRQLPEEGLKFMVYLQKENIIDESGMPKERFSAEFPKEGPSILRIQQVVRGDSAAYFCASSPVMGGSYEQYFGPGTRLTVT.

The V gene is TRBV28, the J gene TRBJ2-5, with D maybe TRBD1 (6 bases). The CDR3 extends over 15 amino acids. CDR1 and CDR2 (germline): MDHEN, SYDVKM. V was trimmed by 4 bases and J by 4 bases, leaving 16 bases between them. CDR3 sequence: CASSSAGAASETQYF. CDR3 sequence (DNA): TGTGCCAGCAGTTCGGCAGGGGCAGCCTCAGAGACCCAGTACTTC.

The chain employs TRBV19 and TRBJ2-1; D is possibly TRBD2 (6 bases). Trimming removed 3 bases from V and 8 bases from J, with 14 bases in between. The CDR3 runs 14 residues. Per the germline V gene, CDR1 is LNHDA and CDR2 is SQIVND (reference sequence). CDR3 in amino acids: CASSMWERGDEQFF. The CDR3 DNA reads as TGTGCCAGTAGTATGTGGGAGCGCGGGGATGAGCAGTTCTTC.

This clone showed up just once. The chain combines TRBV4-1 with TRBJ2-5; D might be TRBD2 (6 bases). V lost 4 bases and J lost 4, with 10 bases in between. Germline V gene lookup returns CDR1 MGHRA and CDR2 YSYEKL. CDR3 size: 13 residues. The CDR3 protein is CASSLSGRETQYF. The CDR3 nucleotides are TGCGCCAGCAGCCTTAGCGGCAGAGAGACCCAGTACTTC.